This T cell receptor beta chain was sequenced in a study of blood T cells in healthy people across ages. As for the study in general: Template switching recovered approximately one barcoded beta molecule for every two T cells.

The CDR3 length is 15 residues. Germline loops: CDR1 DFQATT, CDR2 SNEGSKA (reference sequence). Losses at the gene ends were 2 bases for V and 4 bases for J; bases not matched to a gene: 9. Then a second PCR, running roughly 7 to 11 cycles, was carried out with a sample-barcoded 5' primer and a J-beta primer mix. TCRdb analysed the 5' RACE reads with MiXCR anew, one entry per CDR3 protein. The sample has around 320,000 distinct CDR3 sequences, less than 30% seen once. This clonotype has a handful of counts. The target antigen is unknown. Study-wide points: Considered underestimates were the diversity estimates obtained from one million T cells.

Sequences were obtained from blood. The V call is TRBV20-1, the J call TRBJ2-5, with TRBD2 matching over 8 bases. The sequence derives from a woman in her 70s in good health. The CDR3 DNA reads as TGCAGTGCTAGACATAGCGGGGAGCCACTAGAGACCCAGTACTTC. Amino acid sequence: CSARHSGEPLETQYF.